The 21 T cell receptor beta chains below come from one sample, sequenced in a study of metastatic and nonmetastatic thyroid tumors. Through MiXCR, TCRdb re-clonotyped the PCR reads. The sample lists approximately 90,000 clones, roughly an eighth occurring once. The entire patient cohort was treatment-naive prior to thyroid surgery. Sequenced input: blood. Receptors originate from a female donor with papillary thyroid cancer or a benign thyroid nodule (not recorded which). Some clones in this sample may be carry-over from other donors' samples.

As for this clone: Given a much more abundant clone one base away, this may be a read error. The genes are TRBV9 and TRBJ2-1, with 7 bases lining up with TRBD2. J was trimmed by 15 bases and V by 5 bases; bases with no gene match: 14. The CDR3 is 13 amino acids. CDR1 SGDLS and CDR2 YYNGEE come from the germline V gene. The CDR3 spells CASSPLWGRAVFF. CDR3 coding DNA: TGTGCCAGCAGTCCCCTTTGGGGGAGGGCCGTGTTCTTC.

This clone was seen ten or more times. The chain uses TRBV6-1 and TRBJ2-7; TRBD2 agrees at 10 bases. V lost 2 bases and J lost 5; bases outside the gene matches: 6. Germline CDR1 is MNHNS and CDR2 is SASEGT. This CDR3 region has 15 residues. The CDR3 DNA sequence: TGTGCCAGCAGTGAAAAGGCTAGCGGGAGCCACGAGCAGTACTTC. Protein sequence: CASSEKASGSHEQYF.

Many counts were recorded for this clone. The chain links TRBV28 to TRBJ2-5, with 7 bases matching TRBD1. This CDR3 contains 17 residues. Germline V gives CDR1 MDHEN, CDR2 SYDVKM. The trim removed 6 bases at V and 2 bases at J, leaving 15 bases unmatched. CDR3 DNA sequence: TGTGCCAGCAGCCCCAGGGAATTGACAGGGTGGCAAGAGACCCAGTACTTC. This gives the protein CASSPRELTGWQETQYF.

This clone was seen many times. The CDR3: CASSPGTSGSYEQYF. The CDR3 region has the DNA TGTGCCAGCAGCCCCGGGACTAGCGGCTCCTACGAGCAGTACTTC. This chain joins TRBV9 and TRBJ2-7, with 11 bases lining up with TRBD2. Germline loops: CDR1 SGDLS, CDR2 YYNGEE. V dropped 4 bases and J dropped 0; count of bases not matched to a gene: 3. This CDR3 comprises 15 residues. Together with reference TRBV9 and TRBJ2-7, the CDR3 gives the full variable domain: DSGVTQTPKHLITATGQRVTLRCSPRSGDLSVYWYQQSLDQGLQFLIQYYNGEERAKGNILERFSAQQFPDLHSELNLSSLELGDSALYFCASSPGTSGSYEQYFGPGTRLTVT.

This clone was counted many times. Here the CDR3 DNA reads TGCAGTGCTCAGACCTGGGGACCCTACGAGCAGTACTTC. Translation: CSAQTWGPYEQYF. The rearrangement links TRBV20-1 to TRBJ2-7, with D tentatively TRBD1 or TRBD2 (5 bases each). With 5 bases removed from V and 2 bases from J, the gap between germline ends came to 13 bases. Germline CDR1 is DFQATT and CDR2 is SNEGSKA (reference sequence). The CDR3 runs 13 residues.

This CDR3 is CASSYLTEGGETQYF. The CDR3 DNA is TGTGCCAGCAGTTACCTTACGGAAGGGGGGGAGACCCAGTACTTC. V usage is TRBV6-2 or TRBV6-3 and J usage is TRBJ2-5, with D perhaps matching TRBD1 or TRBD2 (6 bases each). V lost 2 bases and J 5 bases, leaving 15 bases between the germline ends. CDR1 MNHEY and CDR2 SVGEGT come from the germline V gene. This CDR3 spans 15 amino acids.

The chain carries TRBV18 and TRBJ2-2; no clear D. The V end was cut by 0 bases, the J end by 7 bases, with 6 bases between. This CDR3 region has 13 residues. The germline V gene encodes CDR1 KGHSH and CDR2 LQKENI. CDR3 amino acids: CASSPPAVGELFF. For the CDR3, the DNA is TGTGCCAGCTCACCACCTGCTGTCGGGGAGCTGTTTTTT.

This clone was observed at least ten times. The chain links TRBV24-1 to TRBJ1-2; the D gene is possibly TRBD1 (6 bases). The CDR3 totals 15 residues. Germline CDR1 KGHDR, CDR2 SFDVKD. V was trimmed by 2 bases and J by 1 base, leaving 10 bases between them. This CDR3 reads CATSDSSRGNYGYTF. DNA of the CDR3: TGTGCCACCAGTGATTCTTCCAGGGGTAACTATGGCTACACCTTC.

This clone was seen a few times. It may be a read error: a sequence one base away is much more abundant. Written as DNA, the CDR3 is TGTGCCAGCAGTGGACAGGGGGTGGGACTGTTTTTT. It encodes CASSGQGVGLFF. The rearrangement links TRBV2 to TRBJ1-4; 9 bases agree with TRBD1. The trim removed 4 bases at V and 13 bases at J, leaving 4 bases unmatched. In germline, CDR1 is SNHLY, CDR2 FYNNEI. This CDR3 comprises 12 residues.

In regard to this clone: A much larger clone differs by one base, so this may be a read error. The genes are TRBV20-1 and TRBJ2-5; no reliable D call. Germline V lookup: CDR1 DFQATT, CDR2 SNEGSKA (reference sequence). This CDR3 spans 12 amino acids. Trimming shortened V by 5 bases and J by 1 base, and 8 bases separated the two germline ends. CDR3 DNA: TGCAGTGCTCGAGTGAGCCAAGAGACCCAGTACTTC. Translated, it gives CSARVSQETQYF.

This clone occurred many times. The CDR3 is CASSPTGTPEAETQYF. The DNA for the CDR3 is TGTGCCAGCAGTCCAACCGGGACACCGGAGGCAGAGACCCAGTACTTC. The V gene is TRBV6-1, the J gene TRBJ2-5, with D maybe TRBD1 (6 bases). The germline gives CDR1 MNHNS, CDR2 SASEGT. The V end was cut by 5 bases, the J end by 4 bases, with 20 bases between. The CDR3 contains 16 residues.

This clone was detected many times. V usage is TRBV4-1 and J usage is TRBJ2-2, with D uncertain. V lost 0 bases and J lost 1, with 6 bases in between. Germline assignment: CDR1 MGHRA and CDR2 YSYEKL. The CDR3 runs to 15 residues. CDR3 region: CASSQELRNTGELFF. In DNA form, the CDR3 reads TGCGCCAGCAGCCAAGAGTTGCGGAACACCGGGGAGCTGTTTTTT.

The chain recombines TRBV3-1 with TRBJ2-1, with D perhaps TRBD1 or TRBD2 (5 bases each). Germline lookup yields CDR1 LGHDT and CDR2 YNNKEL (reference sequence). This CDR3 spans 15 amino acids. V dropped 2 bases and J dropped 4 bases, with 12 bases sitting between them. The CDR3 nucleotides are TGTGCCAGCAGCCAACTGGGGACCCGATACAATGAGCAGTTCTTC. Protein sequence: CASSQLGTRYNEQFF.

This clone was counted many times. This chain uses TRBV9 with TRBJ2-2, with a possible D match to TRBD1 (6 bases). Trimming shortened V by 4 bases and J by 5 bases, and 15 bases separated the two germline ends. Germline CDR1 reads SGDLS; CDR2 reads YYNGEE. The CDR3 extends over 15 amino acids. CDR3 amino acids: CASSKGQIRTGELFF. DNA of the CDR3: TGTGCCAGCAGCAAAGGACAGATTCGAACCGGGGAGCTGTTTTTT.

In this sample, this clone turned up many times. The chain has TRBV5-1 and TRBJ2-1; 8 nucleotides line up with TRBD2. The CDR3 loop spans 14 amino acids. From germline, CDR1 is SGHRS and CDR2 YFSETQ. V gave up 4 bases and J gave up 10 bases; unmatched junction bases: 10. This CDR3 reads CASSQRTSSSEQFF. CDR3 sequence (DNA): TGCGCCAGCAGCCAAAGGACTAGCTCCAGCGAGCAGTTCTTC. The complete variable domain, with remaining parts taken from reference TRBV5-1 and TRBJ2-1, reads KAGVTQTPRYLIKTRGQQVTLSCSPISGHRSVSWYQQTPGQGLQFLFEYFSETQRNKGNFPGRFSGRQFSNSRSEMNVSTLELGDSALYLCASSQRTSSSEQFFGPGTRLTVL.

The table lists this clone with many counts. The chain combines TRBV5-1 with TRBJ2-1; 9 bases line up with TRBD2. J lost 9 bases, V lost 0 bases, and 13 bases had no gene match. There are 17 residues in the CDR3. The germline V gene has CDR1 SGHRS and CDR2 YFSETQ. CDR3 in DNA: TGCGCCAGCAGCTTGGAAGCTAGCGGGATATCAGTTCGTGAGCAGTTCTTC. Protein product: CASSLEASGISVREQFF.

This clone was seen many times. The CDR3 loop is CSARGRDTMNTEAFF. CDR3 bases: TGCAGTGCTAGGGGCCGGGACACCATGAACACTGAAGCTTTCTTT. This chain joins TRBV20-1 and TRBJ1-1; possible D gene TRBD1, 6 bases. Trimming took 3 bases from V and 0 from J, leaving 14 bases between them. This CDR3 is 15 amino acids long. In germline, CDR1 is DFQATT, CDR2 SNEGSKA (reference sequence).

This clone was seen many times. V and J are TRBV29-1 and TRBJ1-3, with D perhaps matching TRBD1 (6 bases). CDR3 length: 16 amino acids. V was trimmed by 0 bases and J by 8 bases, leaving 20 bases between them. Germline V gene lookup returns CDR1 SQVTM and CDR2 ANQGSEA. The CDR3 loop is CSVEDRRQGNWDTIYF. For the CDR3, the DNA is TGCAGCGTTGAAGATCGGCGGCAGGGGAATTGGGACACCATATATTTT.

This clone has just a few counts. Possible read error: a much larger clone is one base away. CDR3 nucleotides: TGCGCCAGCAGCTTGGTACTAGTGGACTACAATGAGCAGTTCTTC. Residues: CASSLVLVDYNEQFF. This chain connects TRBV5-1 to TRBJ2-1; weak D call: TRBD2 (5 bases). The CDR3 is 15 residues long. Per the germline V gene, CDR1 is SGHRS and CDR2 is YFSETQ. Trimming shortened V by 0 bases and J by 3 bases, and 10 bases separated the two germline ends.

At least ten counts were recorded for this clone. The chain recombines TRBV6-4 with TRBJ2-5; D is undetermined. The length of the CDR3 is 11 residues. CDR1 and CDR2 (germline): MRHNA, SNTAGT. V was shortened by 9 bases and J by 1 base, with 6 bases between the two germline ends. The CDR3 sequence is CASPRQETQYF. The DNA for the CDR3 is TGTGCCAGTCCTCGCCAAGAGACCCAGTACTTC.

This clone has a count of ten or more. The chain carries TRBV6-1 and TRBJ1-5; D is possibly TRBD1 (6 bases). Trimming removed 5 bases at V and 0 bases at J, with 14 bases between. The CDR3 spans 16 residues. Germline CDR1 reads MNHNS; CDR2 reads SASEGT. The CDR3 DNA reads TGTGCCAGCAGTTCAGGACAGTCTTATAGCAATCAGCCCCAGCATTTT. Its protein is CASSSGQSYSNQPQHF.